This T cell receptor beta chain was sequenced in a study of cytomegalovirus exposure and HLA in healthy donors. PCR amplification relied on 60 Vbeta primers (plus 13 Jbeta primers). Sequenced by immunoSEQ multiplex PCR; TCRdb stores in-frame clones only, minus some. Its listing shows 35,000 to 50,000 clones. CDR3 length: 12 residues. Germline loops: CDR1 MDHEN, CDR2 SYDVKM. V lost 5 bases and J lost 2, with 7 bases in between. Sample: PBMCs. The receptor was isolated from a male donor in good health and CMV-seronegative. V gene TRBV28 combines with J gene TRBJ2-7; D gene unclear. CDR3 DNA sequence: TGTGCCAGCAGTCTAAACCCCTACGAGCAGTACTTC. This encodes CASSLNPYEQYF. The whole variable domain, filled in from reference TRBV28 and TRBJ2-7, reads DVKVTQSSRYLVKRTGEKVFLECVQDMDHENMFWYRQDPGLGLRLIYFSYDVKMKEKGDIPEGYSVSREKKERFSLILESASTNQTSMYLCASSLNPYEQYFGPGTRLTVT.